Listed here is a single T cell receptor beta chain. The repertoire was sequenced with immunoSEQ multiplex PCR; TCRdb's copy has only in-frame clones and lacks some. The repertoire consists of roughly 120,000 clones, with about 93% occurring once and the leading ten covering under 7%. This sample is drawn from a study of T cell changes during pregnancy in multiple sclerosis. There are 16 residues in the CDR3. Germline trimming cut 2 bases from V and 1 base from J; bases unmatched to any gene: 5. The germline V gene encodes CDR1 SGHRS and CDR2 YFSETQ. This chain links TRBV5-1 with TRBJ2-1, with 8 bases that match TRBD2. The specimen comprised peripheral blood, sampled before pregnancy. This sequence was found in a female donor with multiple sclerosis, enrolled in a pregnancy study. Here the CDR3 reads CASSFGAGVSYNEQFF. DNA of the CDR3: TGCGCCAGCAGCTTTGGAGCGGGAGTGTCCTACAATGAGCAGTTCTTC.